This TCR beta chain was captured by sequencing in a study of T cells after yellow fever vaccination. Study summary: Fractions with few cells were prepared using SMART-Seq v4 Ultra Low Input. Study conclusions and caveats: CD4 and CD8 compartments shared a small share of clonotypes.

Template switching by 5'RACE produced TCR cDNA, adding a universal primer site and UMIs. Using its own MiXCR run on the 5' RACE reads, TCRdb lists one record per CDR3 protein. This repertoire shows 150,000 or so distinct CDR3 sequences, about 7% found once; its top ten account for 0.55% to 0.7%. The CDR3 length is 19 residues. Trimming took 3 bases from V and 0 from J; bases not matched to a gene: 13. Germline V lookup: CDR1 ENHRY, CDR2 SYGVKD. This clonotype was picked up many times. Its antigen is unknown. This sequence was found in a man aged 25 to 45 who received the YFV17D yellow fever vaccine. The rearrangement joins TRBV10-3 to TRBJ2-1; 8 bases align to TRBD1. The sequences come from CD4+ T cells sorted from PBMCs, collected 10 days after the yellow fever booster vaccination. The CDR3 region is CAISEPGTGPYSSYNEQFF. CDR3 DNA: TGTGCCATCAGTGAACCCGGGACAGGTCCCTACAGCTCCTACAATGAGCAGTTCTTC.